There are many counts of the clone carrying this TCR beta chain. TCRdb passed the reads through MiXCR, listing each CDR3 protein once. The repertoire holds about 240,000 distinct CDR3 sequences, with 25% to 30% as singletons. Germline CDR1 and CDR2: MNHEY and SMNVEV (reference sequence). The CDR3 runs to 15 residues. Trimming took 6 bases from V and 3 from J, leaving 17 bases between them. The data were taken from a study of kidney transplant recipient with SARS-CoV-2 infection. The sample was a blood sample, taken at baseline and on roughly day 110 from a kidney transplant recipient. The chain couples TRBV27 to TRBJ1-2; D not resolved. The origin of this receptor is a male patient aged 30 to 39 who had COVID-19 and was a kidney transplant recipient. Some of the T cells may derive from the graft donor. CDR3 bases: TGTGCCAGCAGCCCTTCCTCTCAAGCTGACTATGGCTACACCTTC. This translates into CASSPSSQADYGYTF.